This T cell receptor (beta chain) was observed in a study of regulatory T cells in long-lasting Graves disease. General study results and limits: Newly diagnosed patients had higher TCR diversity than persistent Graves' patients did.

Investigators prepared the TCR beta libraries by applying iRepertoire HTBI primers and Arm-PCR of CDR3 regions. Per the original data handling: Across the samples, identification revealed 60 to 75 TRBV and about 13 TRBJ segments. TCRdb re-derived calls from the multiplex PCR reads in MiXCR, one entry per CDR3 protein. The V and J calls and clone size are TCRdb's, not the authors'. The sample contains about 320,000 distinct CDR3 sequences, 18% of which appear only once. The time point is: newly diagnosed GD, antithyroid drugs for less than 3 months. The TCR library was made from RNA extracted from PBMCs. Details on this clonotype: As yet, its antigen is unknown. At one boundary the junction diverges from the germline segment, which might be a read error.

This CDR3 is built from 15 residues. The V gene's germline CDR1 is SNHLY and CDR2 FYNNEI. This TCR derives from a female donor with Graves disease. This specimen consisted of peripheral blood mononuclear cells (PBMCs), obtained at new diagnosis, from a patient treated with antithyroid drugs. The chain recombines TRBV2 with TRBJ2-1, with D unclear. CDR3 bases: TGTGCCAGCAGTGAAGCACTATGCTCCTACATTGAGCAGTTCTTC. Protein sequence: CASSEALCSYIEQFF.